This T cell receptor (beta chain) was profiled in a study of blood T cell repertoires in COVID-19. Symptom resolution, clearance, or two negative PCRs marked the recovered donors of Cohort 3. Original data processing: Reference gene primers were amplified, and this amplification served to estimate nucleated cell counts. Clones were read by immunoSEQ multiplex PCR, and TCRdb kept only the in-frame ones, dropping some. That table furnishes V, J and clone size, whereas the DNA furnished D and trimming. The sample shows about 160,000 clones, about four fifths of them seen only once. Germline V lookup: CDR1 MNHEY, CDR2 SVGAGI. The CDR3 runs 16 residues. J gave up 2 bases and V 1 base, and 4 bases lay outside the gene matches. This clone was seen repeatedly, ten times or more.

This chain connects TRBV6-5 to TRBJ2-3; TRBD2 matches 9 bases. The sequence came from a woman aged 55-69 years who had recovered from COVID-19. The source material was PBMCs or T cells enriched from blood (not recorded which). The CDR3 loop reads CASSYYGTSSTDTQYF. In DNA form, the CDR3 reads TGTGCCAGCAGTTACTATGGGACTAGCTCCACAGATACGCAGTATTTT.